One TCR beta chain is described in this entry. The antigen remains unidentified. From germline, CDR1 is MNHEY and CDR2 SVGAGI. V was trimmed by 0 bases and J by 1 base, leaving 6 bases between them. The CDR3 has 15 residues. The source of the sample is a study of cytomegalovirus exposure and HLA in healthy donors. Study observations and caveats: A later analysis found that most CMV-associated TCR beta chains appeared HLA-restricted. Sequencing likely caused a cluster of highly shared sequence variants.

13 Jbeta primers and 60 Vbeta primers were used for the PCR. Clones were sequenced by immunoSEQ multiplex PCR, and TCRdb holds only the in-frame ones, with some missing. The sample shows about 88,000 clones, 69% of them seen only once. The chain is built from TRBV6-5 and TRBJ2-2, with D maybe TRBD2 (6 bases). The receptor was derived from a middle-aged man in good health and CMV-seronegative. The sequenced material came from PBMCs. The CDR3 DNA follows: TGTGCCAGCAGTTACTCGGGACTGAACACCGGGGAGCTGTTTTTT. The encoded protein is CASSYSGLNTGELFF.